Given below is one T cell receptor beta chain in context. Its antigen remains unidentified. The UMIs contained a 6-nucleotide sample barcode. They were added by template switching during cDNA synthesis. TCRdb re-called the 5' RACE reads and catalogs CDR3 proteins one per entry, DNA excluded. Its listing shows 330,000 or so distinct CDR3 sequences. This sample stems from a study of monozygotic twins with inflammatory bowel disease. Study-level points and caveats: Patients received differing immunosuppressive treatments, which may have added variability to their repertoires.

This CDR3 has 15 amino acids. Germline V gives CDR1 SGHRS, CDR2 YFSETQ. Sequencing input: blood. The sequence was obtained from a human donor with ulcerative colitis or Crohn's disease, or a healthy co-twin of an affected twin (not recorded which). The chain recombines TRBV5-1 with TRBJ1-5. The CDR3 reads CASSLAPAGNQPQHF.